This T cell receptor beta chain was identified in a study of blood T cell repertoires in COVID-19. Study summary: PBMCs, B-cell-depleted T cells, or T cells were the source of the cDNA or gDNA that made up the material.

Original data processing: Reference gene primers were amplified, and this amplification served to estimate nucleated cell counts. The protocol was immunoSEQ multiplex PCR, while the TCRdb copy is restricted to in-frame clones and leaves out a portion. The DNA was the basis for D and trimming; V, J and clone size are from that table. The sample has 150,000 to 200,000 clones, 80% to 90% seen once. Germline CDR1 reads SGHDT; CDR2 reads YYEEEE. This CDR3 contains 16 residues. V lost 6 bases and J 4 bases, leaving 19 bases between the germline ends. The chain is built from TRBV5-6 and TRBJ1-4; no clear D gene. The sample was peripheral blood. The TCR sequence derives from an older woman with acute or convalescent COVID-19. In DNA form, the CDR3 reads TGTGCCAGCACCCTAGGTCCCGGCTATGGTAATGAAAAACTGTTTTTT. Translation: CASTLGPGYGNEKLFF.